The rows below give T cell receptor beta chains drawn from one sample of a study of T cell changes during pregnancy in multiple sclerosis. The protocol was immunoSEQ multiplex PCR, while the TCRdb copy is restricted to in-frame clones and leaves out a portion. Of just over 20,000 clones in the sample, 70% to 90% were seen once. Here the sequenced sample was CD8+ T cells from peripheral blood mononuclear cells, taken in the second trimester of pregnancy. The source is a female donor in good health, enrolled as a control in a pregnancy study. CDR3s include the opening cysteine and the closing phenylalanine or tryptophan. The D gene is left open where the match is weak. Clone size is stated in some rows and not others, as once, few, many or a class when expanded.

TRBJ2-4,-,TRBV4-1,TRBD2,CASSQVGLADLVKNIQYF,TGCGCCAGCAGCCAAGTGGGACTAGCGGACTTAGTCAAAAACATTCAGTACTTC
TRBJ2-7,-,TRBV14,-,CASSLGTLGSYEQYF,TGTGCCAGCAGCCTAGGGACACTGGGCTCCTACGAGCAGTACTTC
TRBJ2-7,-,TRBV27,TRBD2,CASSSKIAGDYEQYF,TGTGCCAGCAGTTCAAAGATAGCGGGGGACTACGAGCAGTACTTC
TRBJ2-2,-,TRBV7-2,TRBD2,CASSLGLAGGAGELFF,TGTGCCAGCAGCTTAGGACTAGCGGGAGGGGCCGGGGAGCTGTTTTTT
TRBJ2-1,-,TRBV10-2,TRBD2,CASGQGAGEVNEQFF,TGCGCCAGCGGGCAGGGAGCGGGAGAGGTCAATGAGCAGTTCTTC
TRBJ2-7,-,TRBV4-1,-,CASSQTPGDHYEQYF,TGCGCCAGCAGCCAGACACCGGGGGATCACTACGAGCAGTACTTC
TRBJ1-1,-,TRBV28,-,CASSSPDQDPFFMNTEAFF,TGTGCCAGCAGTTCCCCAGACCAGGATCCTTTTTTCATGAACACTGAAGCTTTCTTT
TRBJ2-2,-,TRBV27,-,CASSFQSFPGTGELFF,TGTGCCAGCAGTTTTCAGTCGTTCCCAGGCACCGGGGAGCTGTTTTTT
TRBJ1-5,-,TRBV28,TRBD1,CAGKTGGEGQPQHF,TGTGCCGGAAAGACAGGGGGAGAGGGGCAGCCCCAGCATTTT
TRBJ1-3,-,TRBV25-1,-,CASSEWSGVGLVNTIYF,TGTGCCAGCAGTGAATGGTCGGGAGTCGGACTAGTAAACACCATATATTTT
TRBJ1-2,-,TRBV19,TRBD1,CVSRGQGYGYTF,TGTGTGAGTAGGGGGCAAGGCTATGGCTACACCTTC
TRBJ2-7,-,TRBV6-1,-,CASSEVGGSSYEQYF,TGTGCCAGCAGTGAAGTTGGGGGGAGCTCCTACGAGCAGTACTTC
TRBJ2-5,-,TRBV6-5,TRBD2,CASSSPGTRSGETQYF,TGTGCCAGCAGTTCCCCCGGGACTAGAAGCGGAGAGACCCAGTACTTC
TRBJ1-1,few,TRBV18,-,CASSNTVEAFF,TGTGCCAGCTCAAACACAGTCGAAGCTTTCTTT
TRBJ1-4,-,TRBV11-2,TRBD1,CASSLLTGGTNEKLFF,TGTGCCAGCAGCTTATTGACAGGGGGGACTAATGAAAAACTGTTTTTT
TRBJ2-2,-,TRBV6-1,TRBD1,CASKQGADTGELFF,TGTGCCAGCAAGCAGGGGGCCGACACCGGGGAGCTGTTTTTT
TRBJ2-5,-,TRBV5-4,TRBD1,CASSRDRGPGKTQYF,TGTGCCAGCAGTCGGGACAGGGGGCCTGGAAAGACCCAGTACTTC
TRBJ1-4,-,TRBV7-3,TRBD1,CASSSTGSKEKLFF,TGTGCCAGCAGCTCGACAGGGTCGAAGGAAAAACTGTTTTTT
TRBJ2-7,once,TRBV10-2,TRBD2,CASRGLASYYEQYF,TGCGCCAGCCGTGGACTAGCGAGTTACTACGAGCAGTACTTC
TRBJ2-3,once,TRBV6-4,TRBD2,CASSESPRELGTDTQYF,TGTGCCAGCAGTGAATCCCCGCGGGAGCTGGGTACAGATACGCAGTATTTT
TRBJ1-1,few,TRBV2,-,CASSPRQVMNTEAFF,TGTGCCAGCAGCCCTCGACAGGTAATGAACACTGAAGCTTTCTTT
TRBJ2-3,-,TRBV4-2,TRBD1,CASSQGTGHTDTQYF,TGTGCCAGCAGCCAAGGGACAGGGCACACAGATACGCAGTATTTT